The 14 T cell receptor beta chains presented below share a single source sample, sequenced in a study of metastatic and nonmetastatic thyroid tumors. Patients were all untreated before their thyroid surgery. TCRdb re-analyzed the PCR reads using MiXCR. The repertoire holds roughly 14,000 clones, with 20% to 30% as singletons. The sample taken for sequencing was tumor tissue. These receptors originate from a female donor with papillary thyroid cancer or a benign thyroid nodule (not recorded which). Some clones in this sample may be carry-over from other donors' samples.

The chain carries TRBV7-6 and TRBJ2-2; 10 positions match TRBD2. CDR1 and CDR2 from the germline V gene are SGHVS and FNYEAQ. The trim removed 5 bases at V and 2 bases at J, leaving 5 bases unmatched. The CDR3 is 16 residues long. The CDR3 reads CASSRSGGANTGELFF. The DNA of the CDR3 is TGTGCCAGCAGCCGCAGCGGGGGGGCCAACACCGGGGAGCTGTTTTTT.

As regards this clone: One end of the junction varies from germline; a read error may be responsible. Additional DNA sequences in this sample encode the identical CDR3. This chain links TRBV30 with TRBJ2-2; 7 positions match TRBD1. The CDR3 spans 15 residues. Germline lookup yields CDR1 GTSNPN and CDR2 SVGIG (reference sequence). CDR3 bases: TGTGCCTGGAGTCGGACAGGTGGCTTGGCCGGTGAGCTGTTTTTT. Translated, it gives CAWSRTGGLAGELFF.

This clone was seen ten or more times. J is TRBJ2-1 and V is TRBV9; tentatively, D is TRBD1 or TRBD2 (5 bases each). Germline CDR1 and CDR2: SGDLS and YYNGEE. This CDR3 spans 15 amino acids. V lost 4 bases to trimming and J lost 4 bases, with 15 bases between them. CDR3 in DNA: TGTGCCAGCAGCTCATGGGGGAGTGGTTACAATGAGCAGTTCTTC. Translating gives CASSSWGSGYNEQFF.

This clone was seen ten or more times. The chain couples TRBV9 to TRBJ2-1, with 14 bases lining up with TRBD2. The V segment lost 3 bases and the J segment 6 bases; nucleotides outside the gene matches: 2. The V gene's germline CDR1 is SGDLS and CDR2 YYNGEE. The CDR3 spans 15 residues. CDR3 sequence reads: CASSATSGRGNEQFF. In DNA, the CDR3 is TGTGCCAGCAGCGCGACTAGCGGGAGGGGCAATGAGCAGTTCTTC.

This chain uses TRBV6-5 with TRBJ2-1; no reliable D call. In germline, CDR1 is MNHEY, CDR2 SVGAGI. Trimming cost V 5 bases and J 12 bases, with 17 bases left between them. CDR3 length: 13 residues. The CDR3 DNA reads TGTGCCAGCAGTCTCGCGATGACTCGCGGGCAGTTCTTC. As protein: CASSLAMTRGQFF.

This clone is medium-sized within its sample. This rearrangement joins TRBV12-3 or TRBV12-4 to TRBJ2-7; a possible D gene is TRBD2 (6 bases). V was trimmed by 1 base and J by 2 bases, leaving 6 bases between them. This CDR3 contains 13 residues. The DNA for the CDR3 is TGTGCCAGCAGTTTAGAGCGGGCCTACGAGCAGTACTTC. This codes for CASSLERAYEQYF.

Worth noting for this clone: This sequence may be a read error, since a much larger clone differs from it by one base. This chain connects TRBV20-1 to TRBJ2-7; D remains ambiguous. CDR3 length: 12 amino acids. CDR1 is DFQATT and CDR2 is SNEGSKA in the germline V gene (reference sequence). V shed 5 bases and J shed 7 bases, with 15 bases lying between them. This CDR3 is CSAEPRGWEQYF. CDR3 sequence (DNA): TGCAGTGCTGAGCCTAGAGGATGGGAGCAGTACTTC.

Judged by abundance, this clone is medium-sized. The genes are TRBV25-1 and TRBJ2-7; D possibly matches TRBD1 or TRBD2 (5 bases each). Germline CDR1 MGHDK, CDR2 SYGVNS. Deletions cut 4 bases from V and 3 bases from J, with 16 bases between. CDR3 size: 15 residues. For the CDR3, the DNA is TGTGCCAGCAGTGGAGGGGTTAGCGTAAACTACGAGCAGTACTTC. It yields the protein CASSGGVSVNYEQYF.

This clone showed up many times. The J gene is TRBJ2-1, the V gene TRBV3-1; D remains ambiguous. V was shortened by 6 bases and J by 7 bases, with 10 bases between the two germline ends. CDR3 length: 12 residues. Germline V gene lookup returns CDR1 LGHDT and CDR2 YNNKEL (reference sequence). CDR3 loop: CASSLVSNEQFF. Here the CDR3 DNA reads TGTGCCAGCAGTCTCGTTTCGAATGAGCAGTTCTTC.

This clone ranks as medium-sized (0.01 to 0.1%). The rearrangement links TRBV10-3 to TRBJ2-1; D gene unclear. Germline V CDR1 and CDR2: ENHRY, SYGVKD. This CDR3 region has 11 residues. The V and J ends lost 2 bases and 7 bases respectively, with 3 bases between them. CDR3 loop: CAISERNEQFF. The CDR3 coding sequence is TGTGCCATCAGTGAGCGGAATGAGCAGTTCTTC.

Details on this clone: This may come from a read error, since a much larger clone is one base off. The J gene is TRBJ2-7, the V gene TRBV6-2 or TRBV6-3; possibly TRBD2 for D (6 bases). The CDR3 has 13 residues. Germline CDR1 MNHEY, CDR2 SVGEGT. Here the CDR3 DNA reads TGTGCTAGCAGGAGGGGAGTACCTTACGAGCAGTACTTC. This gives the protein CASRRGVPYEQYF.

The chain recombines TRBV5-8 with TRBJ1-3; D perhaps matches TRBD1 (5 bases). Looked up from germline, CDR1 is SGHTS and CDR2 is YDEGEE. V lost 6 bases to trimming and J lost 1 base, with 14 bases between them. This CDR3 is built from 15 residues. DNA for the CDR3: TGTGCCAGCACCGAACCAGGGACGTCTGGAAACACCATATATTTT. Translated: CASTEPGTSGNTIYF. Full variable domain (rest looked up from reference TRBV5-8 and TRBJ1-3): EAGVTQSPTHLIKTRGQQATLRCSPISGHTSVYWYQQALGLGLQFLLWYDEGEERNRGNFPPRFSGRQFPNYSSELNVNALELEDSALYLCASTEPGTSGNTIYFGEGSWLTVV.

This clone was seen a few times. The chain uses TRBV2 and TRBJ2-7, with 7 bases fitting TRBD1. V lost 6 bases, J lost 6 bases, and 11 bases stayed unmatched. The CDR3 totals 14 residues. Germline loops: CDR1 SNHLY, CDR2 FYNNEI. In DNA form, the CDR3 reads TGTGCCAGCAGCGGCCGACAGGGACGGATCGAGCAGTACTTC. It translates to CASSGRQGRIEQYF.

The V gene is TRBV6-5, the J gene TRBJ2-2, with 7 bases lining up with TRBD1. V shed 4 bases and J 1 base; nucleotides not matched to a gene: 6. This CDR3 comprises 16 residues. Germline V gives CDR1 MNHEY, CDR2 SVGAGI. The CDR3 region is CASSSYRGRNTGELFF. The CDR3 nucleotides read TGTGCCAGCAGTTCCTACAGGGGTAGGAACACCGGGGAGCTGTTTTTT.